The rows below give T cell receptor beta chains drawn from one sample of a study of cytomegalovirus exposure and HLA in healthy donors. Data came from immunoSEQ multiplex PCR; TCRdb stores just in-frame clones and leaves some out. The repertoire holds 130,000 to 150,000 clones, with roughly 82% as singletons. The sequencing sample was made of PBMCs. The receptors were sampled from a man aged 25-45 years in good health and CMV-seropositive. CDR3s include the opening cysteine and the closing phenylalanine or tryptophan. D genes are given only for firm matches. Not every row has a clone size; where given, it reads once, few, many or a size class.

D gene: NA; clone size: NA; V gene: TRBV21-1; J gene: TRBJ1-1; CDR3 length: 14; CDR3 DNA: TGTGCCAGCAGCATATCAGGGATGAACACTGAAGCTTTCTTT; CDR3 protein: CASSISGMNTEAFF
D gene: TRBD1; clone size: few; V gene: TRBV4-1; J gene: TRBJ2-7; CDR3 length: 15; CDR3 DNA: TGCGCCAGCAGTTCTGGACAGGGGGCGAGTTACGAGCAGTACTTC; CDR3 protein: CASSSGQGASYEQYF
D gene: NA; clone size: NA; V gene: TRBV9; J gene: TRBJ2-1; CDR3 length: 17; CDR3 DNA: TGTGCCAGCAGCGTAGTTGCGGGCGGGTTCTCCTACAATGAGCAGTTCTTC; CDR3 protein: CASSVVAGGFSYNEQFF
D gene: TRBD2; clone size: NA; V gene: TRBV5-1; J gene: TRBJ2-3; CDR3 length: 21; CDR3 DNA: TGCGCCAGCAGCGGACCTAACGATACCAGGACTAGCGGGGGGAGCACAGATACGCAGTATTTT; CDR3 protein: CASSGPNDTRTSGGSTDTQYF
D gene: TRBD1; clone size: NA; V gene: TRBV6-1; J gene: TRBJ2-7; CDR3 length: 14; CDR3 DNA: TGTGCCAGCAGTGAAGGACAGGGGTCCAACGAGCAGTACTTC; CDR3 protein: CASSEGQGSNEQYF
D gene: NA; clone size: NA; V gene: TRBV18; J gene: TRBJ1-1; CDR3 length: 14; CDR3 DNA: TGTGCCAGCTCACCACCGACAGTCGGGGGTGAAGCTTTCTTT; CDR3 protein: CASSPPTVGGEAFF
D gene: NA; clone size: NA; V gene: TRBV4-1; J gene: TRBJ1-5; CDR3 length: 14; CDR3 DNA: TGCGCCAGCAGCCAAGACGGCCATGGAGGTCTTCAGCATTTT; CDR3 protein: CASSQDGHGGLQHF
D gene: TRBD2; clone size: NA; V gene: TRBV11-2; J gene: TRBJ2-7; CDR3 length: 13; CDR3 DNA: TGTGCCAGCAGCTCGGGGACTACCTACGAGCAGTACTTC; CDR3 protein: CASSSGTTYEQYF
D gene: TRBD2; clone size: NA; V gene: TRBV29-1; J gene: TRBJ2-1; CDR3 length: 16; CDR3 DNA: TGCAGCGCCTTGACTAGCGGGCCACTCTCCTACAATGAGCAGTTCTTC; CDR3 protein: CSALTSGPLSYNEQFF
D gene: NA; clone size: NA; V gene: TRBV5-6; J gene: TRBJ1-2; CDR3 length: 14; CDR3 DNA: TGTGCCAGCAGCTTGGGGGGCGCGATCTATGGCTACACCTTC; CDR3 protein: CASSLGGAIYGYTF
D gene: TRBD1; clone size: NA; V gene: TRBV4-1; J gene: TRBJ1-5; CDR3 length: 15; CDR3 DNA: TGCGCCAGCAGCCGGGTGGGACAGCGCAATCAGCCCCAGCATTTT; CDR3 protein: CASSRVGQRNQPQHF
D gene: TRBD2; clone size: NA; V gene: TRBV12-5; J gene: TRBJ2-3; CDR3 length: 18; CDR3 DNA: TGTGCTAGTGGTTTGGCACCAGCGGGGGCCCTAATCACAGATACGCAGTATTTT; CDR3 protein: CASGLAPAGALITDTQYF
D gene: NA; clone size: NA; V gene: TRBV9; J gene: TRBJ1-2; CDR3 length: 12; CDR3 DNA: TGTGCCAGCAGCTCGTCGACAGGTCCCTACACCTTC; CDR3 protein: CASSSSTGPYTF
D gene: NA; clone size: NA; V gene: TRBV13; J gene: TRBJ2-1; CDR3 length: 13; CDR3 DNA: TGTGCCAGCAGCTTTACTGGCCGGGATGAGCAGTTCTTC; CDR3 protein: CASSFTGRDEQFF
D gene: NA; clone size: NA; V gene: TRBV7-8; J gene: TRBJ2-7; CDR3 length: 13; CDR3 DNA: TGTGCCAGCAGCTTACTCGAGGGCTACGAGCAGTACTTC; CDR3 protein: CASSLLEGYEQYF
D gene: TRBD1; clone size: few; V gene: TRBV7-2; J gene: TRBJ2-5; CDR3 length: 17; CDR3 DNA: TGTGCCAGCAGCTTATCCGGACAGGGGATGAGAGGGGAGACCCAGTACTTC; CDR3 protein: CASSLSGQGMRGETQYF
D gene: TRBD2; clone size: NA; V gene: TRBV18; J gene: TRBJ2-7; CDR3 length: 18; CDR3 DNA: TGTGCCAGCTCACCATATTACGGTGGGACTAGCGGGCTTGTGGAGCAGTACTTC; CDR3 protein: CASSPYYGGTSGLVEQYF
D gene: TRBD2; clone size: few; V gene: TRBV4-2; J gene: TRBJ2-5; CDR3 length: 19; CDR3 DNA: TGTGCCAGCAGCCCCCAGGGACTAGCGGGGGGGATGTACCAAGAGACCCAGTACTTC; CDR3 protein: CASSPQGLAGGMYQETQYF
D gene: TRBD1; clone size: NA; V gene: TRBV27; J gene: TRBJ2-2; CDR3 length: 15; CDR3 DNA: TGTGCCAGCAGTCAAACCGGGACAGGGGTCGGGGAGCTGTTTTTT; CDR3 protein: CASSQTGTGVGELFF
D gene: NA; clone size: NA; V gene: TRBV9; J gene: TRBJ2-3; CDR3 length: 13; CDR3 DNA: TGTGCCAGCAGCGTAACGGACATAGATACGCAGTATTTT; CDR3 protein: CASSVTDIDTQYF
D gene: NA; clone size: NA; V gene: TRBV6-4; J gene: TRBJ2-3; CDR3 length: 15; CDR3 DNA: TGTGCCAGCAGTCGGGAGGGCAGGGGGACAGATACGCAGTATTTT; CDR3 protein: CASSREGRGTDTQYF
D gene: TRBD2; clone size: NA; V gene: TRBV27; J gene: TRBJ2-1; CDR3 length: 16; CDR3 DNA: TGTGCCAGCAGTCCAAAAGGGACTAGCGGGAGTTGGGTGCAGTTCTTC; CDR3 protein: CASSPKGTSGSWVQFF
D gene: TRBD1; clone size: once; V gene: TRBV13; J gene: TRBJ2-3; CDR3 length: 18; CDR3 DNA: TGTGCCAGCAGCCCTAGAGACCGAACAGGGGGAGATGGAGATACGCAGTATTTT; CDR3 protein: CASSPRDRTGGDGDTQYF
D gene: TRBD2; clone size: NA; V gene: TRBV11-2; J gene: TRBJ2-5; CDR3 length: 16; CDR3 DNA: TGTGCCAGCAGCTTATTCGAGCGGGGGGAACAAGAGACCCAGTACTTC; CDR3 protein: CASSLFERGEQETQYF
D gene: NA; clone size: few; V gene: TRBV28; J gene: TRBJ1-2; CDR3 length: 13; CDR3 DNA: TGTGCCAGCAGTTTAGGAGGAGTCTATGGCTACACCTTC; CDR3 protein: CASSLGGVYGYTF
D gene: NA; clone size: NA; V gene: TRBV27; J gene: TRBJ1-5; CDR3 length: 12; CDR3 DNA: TGTGCCAGCTCGGGGTGGAATCAGCCCCAGCATTTT; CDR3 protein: CASSGWNQPQHF
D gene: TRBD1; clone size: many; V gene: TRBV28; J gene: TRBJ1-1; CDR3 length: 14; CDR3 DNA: TGTGCCAGCAGGCCGGGACAGGGGAACACTGAAGCTTTCTTT; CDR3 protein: CASRPGQGNTEAFF
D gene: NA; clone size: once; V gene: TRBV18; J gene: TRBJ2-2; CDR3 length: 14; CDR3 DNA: TGTGCCAGCTCACCGGGACAGAACACCGGGGAGCTGTTTTTT; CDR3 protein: CASSPGQNTGELFF
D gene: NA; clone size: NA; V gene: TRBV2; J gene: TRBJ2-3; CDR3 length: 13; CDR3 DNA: TGTGCCAGCAGTGATGGTGAGGCAGATACGCAGTATTTT; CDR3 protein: CASSDGEADTQYF
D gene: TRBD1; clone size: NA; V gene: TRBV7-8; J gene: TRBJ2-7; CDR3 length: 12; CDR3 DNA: TGTGCCAGCAGCCCCGGGACAGACGAGCAGTACTTC; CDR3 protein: CASSPGTDEQYF
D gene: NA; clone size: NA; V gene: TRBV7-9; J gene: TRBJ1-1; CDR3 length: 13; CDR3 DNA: TGTGCCAGCAGCCAATCCAGGTACACTGAAGCTTTCTTT; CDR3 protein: CASSQSRYTEAFF
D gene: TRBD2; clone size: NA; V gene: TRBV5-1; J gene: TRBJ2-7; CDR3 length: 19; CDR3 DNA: TGCGCCAGCAGCATGAACCCGCCGGGACTAGCGGGAGGCAATCGCGAGCAGTACTTC; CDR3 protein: CASSMNPPGLAGGNREQYF
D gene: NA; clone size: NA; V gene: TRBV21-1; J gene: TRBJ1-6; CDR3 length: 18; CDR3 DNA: TGTGCCAGCAGCGTCGGGGGGAGGGGTAAGCCCTATAATTCACCCCTCCACTTT; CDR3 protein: CASSVGGRGKPYNSPLHF
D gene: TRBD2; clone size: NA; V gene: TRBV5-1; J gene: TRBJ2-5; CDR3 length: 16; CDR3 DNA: TGCGCCAGCAGCTTGGATGAGCGGGGGGTCGGGGAGACCCAGTACTTC; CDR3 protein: CASSLDERGVGETQYF
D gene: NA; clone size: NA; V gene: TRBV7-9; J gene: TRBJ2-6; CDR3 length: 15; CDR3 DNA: TGTGCCAGCAGCTTAGACAGGGCTGGGGCCAACGTCCTGACTTTC; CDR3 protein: CASSLDRAGANVLTF
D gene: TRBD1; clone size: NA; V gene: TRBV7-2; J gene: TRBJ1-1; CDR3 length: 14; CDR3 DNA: TGTGCCAGCAGCGTCGACAGGGATGGCACTGAAGCTTTCTTT; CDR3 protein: CASSVDRDGTEAFF